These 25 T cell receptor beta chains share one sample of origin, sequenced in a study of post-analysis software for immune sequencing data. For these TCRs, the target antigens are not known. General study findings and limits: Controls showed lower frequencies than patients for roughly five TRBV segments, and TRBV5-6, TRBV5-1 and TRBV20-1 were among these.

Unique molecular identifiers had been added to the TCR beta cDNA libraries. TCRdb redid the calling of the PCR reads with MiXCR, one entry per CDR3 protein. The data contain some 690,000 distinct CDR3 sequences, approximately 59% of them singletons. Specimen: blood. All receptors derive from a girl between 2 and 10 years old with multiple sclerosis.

The CDR3 sequence: CASSLGGGAGAETQYF. In nucleotides, the CDR3 is TGTGCCAGCAGCTTGGGCGGGGGGGCCGGTGCGGAGACCCAGTACTTC. The J gene is TRBJ2-5, the V gene TRBV7-6, with TRBD2 identical over 9 bases. The ends lost 3 bases at V and 5 bases at J; junction bases unmatched: 10. CDR3 length equals 16 residues. Looked up from germline, CDR1 is SGHVS and CDR2 is FNYEAQ. The variable domain in full, completed from reference TRBV7-6 and TRBJ2-5, reads GAGVSQSPRYKVTKRGQDVALRCDPISGHVSLYWYRQALGQGPEFLTYFNYEAQQDKSGLPNDRFSAERPEGSISTLTIQRTEQRDSAMYRCASSLGGGAGAETQYFGPGTRLLVL.

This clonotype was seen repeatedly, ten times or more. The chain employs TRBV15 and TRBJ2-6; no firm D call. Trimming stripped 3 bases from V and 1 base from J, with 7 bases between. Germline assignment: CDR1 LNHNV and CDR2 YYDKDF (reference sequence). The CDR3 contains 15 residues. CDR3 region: CATSSETSGANVLTF. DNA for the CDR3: TGTGCCACCAGCAGTGAGACGTCTGGGGCCAACGTCCTGACTTTC.

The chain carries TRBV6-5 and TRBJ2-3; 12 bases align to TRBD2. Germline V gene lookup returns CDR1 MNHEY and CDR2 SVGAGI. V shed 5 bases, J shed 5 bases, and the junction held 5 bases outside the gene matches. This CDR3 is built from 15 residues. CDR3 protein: CASSPRLAGEDTQYF. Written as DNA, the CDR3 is TGTGCCAGCAGTCCCCGACTAGCGGGAGAAGATACGCAGTATTTT.

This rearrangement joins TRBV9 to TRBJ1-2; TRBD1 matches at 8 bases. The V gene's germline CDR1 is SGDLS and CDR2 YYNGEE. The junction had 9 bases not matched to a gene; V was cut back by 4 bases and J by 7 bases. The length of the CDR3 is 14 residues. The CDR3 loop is CASSPGGQGAGYTF. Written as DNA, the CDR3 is TGTGCCAGCAGCCCAGGTGGACAGGGCGCTGGCTACACCTTC.

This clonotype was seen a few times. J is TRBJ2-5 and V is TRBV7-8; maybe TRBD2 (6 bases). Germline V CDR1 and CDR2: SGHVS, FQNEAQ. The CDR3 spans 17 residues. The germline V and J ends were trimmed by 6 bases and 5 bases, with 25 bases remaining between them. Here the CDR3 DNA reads TGTGCCAGCAGAATGGGAGGAGGGGAGTTATTACGGGAGACCCAGTACTTC. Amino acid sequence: CASRMGGGELLRETQYF.

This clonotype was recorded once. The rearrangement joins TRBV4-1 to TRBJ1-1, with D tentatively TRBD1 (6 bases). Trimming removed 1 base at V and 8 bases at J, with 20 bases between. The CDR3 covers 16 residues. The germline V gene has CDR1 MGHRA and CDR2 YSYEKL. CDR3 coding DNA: TGCGCCAGCAGCCAAGTTACAGGGAAGAAACCACTCGAAGCTTTCTTT. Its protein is CASSQVTGKKPLEAFF.

Here the CDR3 DNA reads TGTGCCAGCAGCGGTCCCCGACAGGGTACGGACACTGAAGCTTTCTTT. Its protein product is CASSGPRQGTDTEAFF. The rearrangement joins TRBV12-3 or TRBV12-4 to TRBJ1-1; 7 bases map to TRBD1. V lost 6 bases, J lost 3 bases, and 13 bases stayed unmatched. The CDR3 has 16 residues.

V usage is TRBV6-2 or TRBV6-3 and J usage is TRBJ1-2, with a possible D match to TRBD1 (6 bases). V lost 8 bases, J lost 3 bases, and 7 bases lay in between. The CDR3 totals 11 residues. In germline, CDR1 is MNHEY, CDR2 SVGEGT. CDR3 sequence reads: CASQGYYGYTF. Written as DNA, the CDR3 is TGTGCCAGCCAGGGGTACTATGGCTACACCTTC.

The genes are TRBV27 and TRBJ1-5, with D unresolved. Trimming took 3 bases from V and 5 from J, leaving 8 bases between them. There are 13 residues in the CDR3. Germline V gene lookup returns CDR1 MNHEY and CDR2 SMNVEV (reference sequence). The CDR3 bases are TGTGCCAGCAGTTTTGGCCTTCATCAGCCCCAGCATTTT. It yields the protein CASSFGLHQPQHF.

CDR3 amino acids: CASRPSTSGGNEQFF. Here the CDR3 DNA reads TGTGCCAGCAGGCCCAGTACTAGCGGGGGGAATGAGCAGTTCTTC. The J gene is TRBJ2-1, the V gene TRBV12-3 or TRBV12-4; 12 bases agree with TRBD2. V trimming: 6 bases; J trimming: 7 bases; junction bases outside the gene matches: 7. The CDR3 covers 15 residues.

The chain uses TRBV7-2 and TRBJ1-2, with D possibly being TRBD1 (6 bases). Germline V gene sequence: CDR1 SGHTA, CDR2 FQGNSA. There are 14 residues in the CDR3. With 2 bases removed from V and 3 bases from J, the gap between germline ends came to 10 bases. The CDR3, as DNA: TGTGCCAGCAGCTTAATTAAGGGGGACTATGGCTACACCTTC. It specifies CASSLIKGDYGYTF.

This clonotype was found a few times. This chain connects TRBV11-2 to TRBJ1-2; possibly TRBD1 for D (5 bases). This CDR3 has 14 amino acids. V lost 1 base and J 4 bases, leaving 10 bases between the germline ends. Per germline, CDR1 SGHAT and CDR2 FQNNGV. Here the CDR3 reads CASSLGLQGYGYTF. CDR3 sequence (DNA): TGTGCCAGCAGCTTAGGGCTTCAGGGCTATGGCTACACCTTC.

The CDR3 region is CASSLFPANSPLHF. As DNA, the CDR3 is TGTGCCAGCAGTTTATTCCCCGCTAATTCACCCCTCCACTTT. This chain joins TRBV27 and TRBJ1-6; D is unclear. V lost 1 base to trimming and J lost 6 bases, with 7 bases between them. Germline V gene data show CDR1 as MNHEY and CDR2 as SMNVEV (reference sequence). This CDR3 has 14 amino acids.

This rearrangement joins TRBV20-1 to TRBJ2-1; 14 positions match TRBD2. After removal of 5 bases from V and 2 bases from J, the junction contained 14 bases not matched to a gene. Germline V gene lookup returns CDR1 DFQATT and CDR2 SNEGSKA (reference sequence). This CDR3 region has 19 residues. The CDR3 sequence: CSAWAGTSGSGRTYNEQFF. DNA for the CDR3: TGCAGTGCTTGGGCCGGGACTAGCGGGAGCGGAAGAACCTACAATGAGCAGTTCTTC.

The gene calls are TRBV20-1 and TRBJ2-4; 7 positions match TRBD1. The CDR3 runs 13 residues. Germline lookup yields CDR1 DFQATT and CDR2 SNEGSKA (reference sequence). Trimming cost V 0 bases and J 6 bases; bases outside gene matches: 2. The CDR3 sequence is CSAREGGVNIQYF. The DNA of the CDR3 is TGCAGTGCTAGAGAAGGGGGCGTAAACATTCAGTACTTC.

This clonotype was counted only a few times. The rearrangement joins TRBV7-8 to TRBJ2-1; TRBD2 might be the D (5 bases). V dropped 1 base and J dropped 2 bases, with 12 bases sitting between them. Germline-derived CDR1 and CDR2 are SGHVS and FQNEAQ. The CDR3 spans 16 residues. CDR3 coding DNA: TGTGCCAGCAGCTTAGGATCCGGGGAGCCCTACAATGAGCAGTTCTTC. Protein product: CASSLGSGEPYNEQFF.

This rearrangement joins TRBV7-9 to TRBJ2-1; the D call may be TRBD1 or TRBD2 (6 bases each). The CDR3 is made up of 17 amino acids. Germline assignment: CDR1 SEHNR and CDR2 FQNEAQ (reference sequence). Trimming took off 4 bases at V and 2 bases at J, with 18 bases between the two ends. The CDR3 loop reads CASSSRRGTPTYNEQFF. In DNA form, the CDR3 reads TGTGCCAGCAGCTCACGTCGGGGGACACCCACCTACAATGAGCAGTTCTTC.

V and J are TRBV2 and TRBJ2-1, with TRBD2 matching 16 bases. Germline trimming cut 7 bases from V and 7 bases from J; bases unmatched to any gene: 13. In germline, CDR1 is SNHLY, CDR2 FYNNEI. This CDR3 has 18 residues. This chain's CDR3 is CASITPGLAGGPGNEQFF. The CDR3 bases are TGTGCCAGCATCACACCGGGACTAGCGGGAGGGCCGGGGAATGAGCAGTTCTTC.

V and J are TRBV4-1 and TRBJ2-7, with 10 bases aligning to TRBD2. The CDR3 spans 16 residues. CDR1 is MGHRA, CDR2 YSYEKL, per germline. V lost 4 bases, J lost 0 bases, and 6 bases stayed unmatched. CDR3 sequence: CASSPRTSGFSYEQYF. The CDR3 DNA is TGCGCCAGCAGCCCGAGGACTAGCGGATTCTCCTACGAGCAGTACTTC.

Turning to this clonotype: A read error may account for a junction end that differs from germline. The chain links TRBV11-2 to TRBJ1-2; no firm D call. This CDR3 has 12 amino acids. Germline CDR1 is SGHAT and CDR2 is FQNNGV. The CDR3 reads CASSITEYGYTF. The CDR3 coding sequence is TGCGCCAGCAGCATAACAGAGTATGGCTACACCTTC.

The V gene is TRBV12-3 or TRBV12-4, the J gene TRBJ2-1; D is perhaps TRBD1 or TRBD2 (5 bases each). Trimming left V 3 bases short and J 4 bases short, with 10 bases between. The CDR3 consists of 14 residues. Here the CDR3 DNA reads TGTGCCAGCAGTTTTTCAGGGACGTACAATGAGCAGTTCTTC. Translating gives CASSFSGTYNEQFF.

The CDR3 bases are TGTGCCAGCAGCTTACTGACTAGCGGCCGGGAGACCCAGTTCTTC. Encoded protein: CASSLLTSGRETQFF. The rearrangement uses TRBV7-4 and TRBJ2-1; 9 bases match TRBD2. In germline, CDR1 is SGHVT, CDR2 SQSDAQ. V lost 2 bases, J lost 13 bases, and 12 bases stayed unmatched. The CDR3 has 15 amino acids. The full variable domain, its missing parts supplied by reference TRBV7-4 and TRBJ2-1, is GAGVSQSPRYKVAKRGRDVALRCDSISGHVTLYWYRQTLGQGSEVLTYSQSDAQRDKSGRPSGRFSAERPERSVSTLKIQRTEQGDSAVYLCASSLLTSGRETQFFGPGTRLTVL.

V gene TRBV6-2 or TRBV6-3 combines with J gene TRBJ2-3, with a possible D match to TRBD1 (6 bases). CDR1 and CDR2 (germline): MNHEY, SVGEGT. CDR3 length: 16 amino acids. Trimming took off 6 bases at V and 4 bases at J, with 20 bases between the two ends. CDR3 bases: TGTGCCAGCAGACCGCTTCAGGGGATGGGCGCAGATACGCAGTATTTT. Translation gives CASRPLQGMGADTQYF.

The CDR3 DNA is TGTGCCAGCAGCTTTCGACAGGGCTCCAGGATGACCCAGTACTTC. Protein sequence: CASSFRQGSRMTQYF. The chain uses TRBV11-2 and TRBJ2-5, with 7 bases identical to TRBD1. The CDR3 totals 15 residues. J gave up 7 bases and V 3 bases, and 11 bases lay outside the gene matches. Germline V gene sequence: CDR1 SGHAT, CDR2 FQNNGV.

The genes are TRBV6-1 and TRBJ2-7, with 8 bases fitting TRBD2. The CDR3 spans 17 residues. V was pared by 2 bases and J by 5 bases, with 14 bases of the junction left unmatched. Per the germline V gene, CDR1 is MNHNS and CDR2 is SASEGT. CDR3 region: CASSEPLRTSFVDEQYF. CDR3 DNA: TGTGCCAGCAGTGAACCCTTACGGACTAGCTTTGTGGACGAGCAGTACTTC.